Following are 30 T cell receptor beta chains from one sample sequenced in a study of T cell responses to AZD1222 COVID-19 vaccine. Clones were read by immunoSEQ multiplex PCR, and TCRdb kept only the in-frame ones, dropping some. The table shows around 15,000 clones, with approximately 90% occurring only once. The sequencing used peripheral blood, collected 28 days after the second AZD1222 dose. These receptors all come from an adult who received the AZD1222 COVID-19 vaccine.

The chain couples TRBV7-9 to TRBJ1-1, with D unclear. The CDR3 length is 15 residues. CDR1 is SEHNR, CDR2 FQNEAQ, per germline (reference sequence). Trimming removed 5 bases from V and 4 bases from J, with 17 bases in between. The CDR3 is CASSRVLGGITEAFF. In DNA form, the CDR3 reads TGTGCCAGCAGCCGAGTCTTAGGAGGTATCACTGAAGCTTTCTTT.

V and J are TRBV7-9 and TRBJ1-3; 7 positions match TRBD1. The length of the CDR3 is 13 residues. CDR1 SEHNR and CDR2 FQNEAQ come from the germline V gene (reference sequence). After removal of 8 bases from V and 2 bases from J, the junction contained 3 bases not matched to a gene. The CDR3 DNA sequence: TGTGCCAGCCGAGACAGGGCTGGAAACACCATATATTTT. Protein product: CASRDRAGNTIYF.

The chain combines TRBV7-2 with TRBJ1-5; D may be TRBD1 (5 bases). The CDR3 totals 15 residues. Germline CDR1 reads SGHTA; CDR2 reads FQGNSA. Trimming cost V 4 bases and J 4 bases, with 14 bases left between them. The CDR3 sequence: CASSWRQTGNQPQHF. The CDR3 coding sequence is TGTGCCAGCAGCTGGAGACAGACGGGAAATCAGCCCCAGCATTTT.

This chain uses TRBV2 with TRBJ2-1, with TRBD1 identical over 7 bases. V shed 6 bases and J 6 bases; nucleotides not matched to a gene: 8. Looked up from germline, CDR1 is SNHLY and CDR2 is FYNNEI. CDR3 length equals 14 residues. CDR3 amino acids: CASSSGTVLNEQFF. CDR3 sequence (DNA): TGTGCCAGCAGCTCCGGGACAGTCCTCAATGAGCAGTTCTTC.

The chain couples TRBV24-1 to TRBJ2-1, with TRBD1 identical over 8 bases. Unmatched junction bases numbered 11, after V lost 1 base and J lost 7 bases. This CDR3 is built from 17 residues. Germline V gene data show CDR1 as KGHDR and CDR2 as SFDVKD. The CDR3 DNA is TGTGCCACCAGTGATTTAGACAGGGGTAAAAGAGCGAATGAGCAGTTCTTC. It is translated as CATSDLDRGKRANEQFF.

This clone was counted once. This chain joins TRBV24-1 and TRBJ1-3; D call uncertain. Trimming took off 1 base at V and 11 bases at J, with 11 bases between the two ends. The CDR3 loop spans 13 amino acids. The germline V gene encodes CDR1 KGHDR and CDR2 SFDVKD. The CDR3 region has the DNA TGTGCCACCAGTGATTTTGAACTTTGGGCCATATATTTT. Protein sequence: CATSDFELWAIYF.

This chain joins TRBV14 and TRBJ1-2, with no clear D. Trimming left V 3 bases short and J 4 bases short, with 9 bases between. There are 13 residues in the CDR3. CDR1 SGHDN and CDR2 FVKESK come from the germline V gene. The DNA for the CDR3 is TGTGCCAGCAGCCAGGCGGCCGGCTATGGCTACACCTTC. It is translated as CASSQAAGYGYTF. Filled out from reference TRBV14 and TRBJ1-2, the complete variable domain reads EAGVTQFPSHSVIEKGQTVTLRCDPISGHDNLYWYRRVMGKEIKFLLHFVKESKQDESGMPNNRFLAERTGGTYSTLKVQPAELEDSGVYFCASSQAAGYGYTFGSGTRLTVV.

The V gene is TRBV28, the J gene TRBJ2-7, with TRBD2 matching 9 bases. The germline V gene has CDR1 MDHEN and CDR2 SYDVKM. J gave up 1 base and V 5 bases, and 9 bases lay outside the gene matches. CDR3 length: 16 residues. The CDR3 sequence is CASSPSGREGSYEQYF. In nucleotides, the CDR3 is TGTGCCAGCAGTCCCTCCGGGCGGGAGGGTTCCTACGAGCAGTACTTC.

CDR3 residues: CASSSGNTGAKGAQYF. The CDR3 region has the DNA TGTGCCAGCAGCTCTGGGAACACAGGGGCGAAGGGGGCCCAGTACTTC. This rearrangement joins TRBV5-4 to TRBJ2-5; 7 bases match TRBD1. CDR1 is SGHNT and CDR2 is YYREEE in the germline V gene (reference sequence). This CDR3 has 16 residues. After removal of 3 bases from V and 9 bases from J, the junction contained 17 bases not matched to a gene.

V and J are TRBV19 and TRBJ2-6, with D possibly being TRBD1 (6 bases). Trimming cost V 4 bases and J 0 bases, with 7 bases left between them. The CDR3 consists of 15 residues. CDR1 is LNHDA and CDR2 is SQIVND in the germline V gene (reference sequence). The CDR3 loop reads CASSRQVSGANVLTF. For the CDR3, the DNA is TGTGCCAGTAGTAGACAGGTCTCTGGGGCCAACGTCCTGACTTTC.

V gene TRBV28 combines with J gene TRBJ1-6; D unclear. In germline, CDR1 is MDHEN, CDR2 SYDVKM. Trimming removed 6 bases at V and 0 bases at J, with 15 bases between. This CDR3 comprises 17 residues. The CDR3 region is CASSEMTGLSYNSPLHF. CDR3 bases: TGTGCCAGCAGCGAAATGACTGGGCTCTCCTATAATTCACCCCTCCACTTT. The variable domain in full, with the rest retrieved from reference TRBV28 and TRBJ1-6, is DVKVTQSSRYLVKRTGEKVFLECVQDMDHENMFWYRQDPGLGLRLIYFSYDVKMKEKGDIPEGYSVSREKKERFSLILESASTNQTSMYLCASSEMTGLSYNSPLHFGNGTRLTVT.

The V and J genes are TRBV13 and TRBJ2-7; TRBD2 aligns across 16 bases. V gave up 4 bases and J gave up 0 bases; unmatched junction bases: 9. Germline CDR1 PRHDT, CDR2 FYEKMQ (reference sequence). The CDR3 consists of 19 residues. The CDR3 DNA reads TGTGCCAGCAGCTCGAAGGGACTAGCGGGAGGGCTTAGCTCCTACGAGCAGTACTTC. It translates to CASSSKGLAGGLSSYEQYF.

This sequence joins TRBV30 and TRBJ1-2, with TRBD1 matching over 7 bases. V shed 3 bases, J shed 4 bases, and the junction held 8 bases outside the gene matches. The CDR3 has 14 residues. Germline V gives CDR1 GTSNPN, CDR2 SVGIG (reference sequence). CDR3 DNA sequence: TGTGCCTGGAGACAGGGGCCGTTACGCTATGGCTACACCTTC. As protein: CAWRQGPLRYGYTF.

The rearrangement joins TRBV5-6 to TRBJ1-2; D is ambiguous. V was trimmed by 2 bases and J by 7 bases, leaving 15 bases between them. The germline CDR1 and CDR2 sequences are SGHDT and YYEEEE. CDR3 size: 14 residues. CDR3 amino acids: CASSLQQGIAGYTF. CDR3 bases: TGTGCCAGCAGCTTACAACAAGGAATTGCTGGCTACACCTTC.

V and J are TRBV7-2 and TRBJ2-3; 8 nucleotides line up with TRBD2. The CDR3 extends over 15 amino acids. After removal of 3 bases from V and 6 bases from J, the junction contained 8 bases not matched to a gene. The V gene's germline CDR1 is SGHTA and CDR2 FQGNSA. Here the CDR3 DNA reads TGTGCCAGCAGCTTGAGTGGAGCGGGGGCCGATACGCAGTATTTT. It translates to CASSLSGAGADTQYF.

The chain links TRBV6-9 to TRBJ1-5, with D possibly TRBD1 on 5 matching bases. Trimming pared 3 bases from V and 0 bases from J, leaving 27 bases between. Per germline, CDR1 MNHGY and CDR2 SVAAGI. CDR3 length: 21 residues. For the CDR3, the DNA is TGTGCCAGCAGTTACCCCCCTCATGGCAGGGAGTTTTTGAATAGCAATCAGCCCCAGCATTTT. Translating it yields CASSYPPHGREFLNSNQPQHF.

This chain links TRBV5-1 with TRBJ2-7; D is ambiguous. Germline V gene data show CDR1 as SGHRS and CDR2 as YFSETQ. The CDR3 sequence is 13 residues long. The V end lost 0 bases, the J end lost 2 bases, and 6 bases lay between the germline ends. Here the CDR3 reads CASSLGLTYEQYF. The CDR3 bases are TGCGCCAGCAGCTTGGGTCTCACCTACGAGCAGTACTTC.

V and J are TRBV11-3 and TRBJ1-2; D remains unclear. Trimming took off 1 base at V and 11 bases at J, with 23 bases between the two ends. CDR1 is SGHNT, CDR2 YENEEA, per germline. The CDR3 runs 16 residues. CDR3 sequence (DNA): TGTGCCAGCAGCTTAGCCGATAATCGGGATCCACGAGGGTACACCTTC. Translating gives CASSLADNRDPRGYTF.

This clone was observed a few times. The J gene is TRBJ1-2, the V gene TRBV30; D possibly corresponds to TRBD1 (6 bases). The germline gives CDR1 GTSNPN, CDR2 SVGIG (reference sequence). The ends were cut back, 2 bases at V and 7 bases at J, with 11 bases in the middle. The CDR3 consists of 12 residues. CDR3 coding DNA: TGTGCCTGGAGTAGCAGGGGAGGTGGCTACACCTTC. Residues: CAWSSRGGGYTF.

This chain links TRBV19 with TRBJ1-2; D possibly corresponds to TRBD1 (6 bases). V was shortened by 6 bases and J by 5 bases, with 13 bases between the two germline ends. This CDR3 is 13 amino acids long. The germline CDR1 and CDR2 sequences are LNHDA and SQIVND (reference sequence). The chain's CDR3 is CASRKAGEYGYTF. CDR3 in DNA: TGTGCCAGTAGAAAGGCAGGGGAGTATGGCTACACCTTC.

V and J are TRBV4-1 and TRBJ2-3; 7 nucleotides agree with TRBD2. This CDR3 is 17 amino acids long. V was pared by 0 bases and J by 0 bases, with 6 bases of the junction left unmatched. From germline, CDR1 is MGHRA and CDR2 YSYEKL. The DNA of the CDR3 is TGCGCCAGCAGCCAAGAGGCACTAGCGTTAAGCACAGATACGCAGTATTTT. It encodes CASSQEALALSTDTQYF.

The chain recombines TRBV14 with TRBJ1-3, with D maybe TRBD1 (5 bases). The germline gives CDR1 SGHDN, CDR2 FVKESK. Trimming left V 1 base short and J 1 base short, with 11 bases between. The CDR3 covers 16 residues. The CDR3 bases are TGTGCCAGCAGCCAAGCTAAGGGGTTTTCTGGAAACACCATATATTTT. It codes for CASSQAKGFSGNTIYF.

The chain combines TRBV7-2 with TRBJ1-6; 10 bases line up with TRBD1. The germline V gene encodes CDR1 SGHTA and CDR2 FQGNSA. Trimming removed 5 bases from V and 7 bases from J; junction bases left unmatched: 5. The CDR3 loop spans 15 amino acids. The CDR3 spells CASSGTGVGNSPLHF. CDR3 nucleotides: TGTGCCAGCAGCGGGACAGGGGTAGGGAATTCACCCCTCCACTTT.

The genes are TRBV7-9 and TRBJ1-1; D is ambiguous. Germline CDR1 is SEHNR and CDR2 is FQNEAQ (reference sequence). The CDR3 has 15 amino acids. Trimming took off 4 bases at V and 0 bases at J, with 12 bases between the two ends. CDR3 in amino acids: CASSSGIRMNTEAFF. In nucleotides, the CDR3 is TGTGCCAGCAGCTCCGGGATCCGGATGAACACTGAAGCTTTCTTT.

V usage is TRBV19 and J usage is TRBJ2-2; 13 nucleotides line up with TRBD2. Germline assignment: CDR1 LNHDA and CDR2 SQIVND (reference sequence). The CDR3 is made up of 14 amino acids. Trimming removed 7 bases from V and 8 bases from J; junction bases left unmatched: 4. The CDR3 DNA reads as TGTGCCAGTACCCGGACTAGCGGGAGTGGGGAGCTGTTTTTT. Translated, it gives CASTRTSGSGELFF.

CDR3 residues: CASSPQGRDTEAFF. In nucleotides, the CDR3 is TGTGCCAGCTCACCTCAGGGACGGGACACTGAAGCTTTCTTT. This chain connects TRBV18 to TRBJ1-1, with a possible D match to TRBD1 (5 bases). The CDR3 extends over 14 amino acids. V was shortened by 3 bases and J by 3 bases, with 11 bases between the two germline ends. Germline assignment: CDR1 KGHSH and CDR2 LQKENI.

The rearrangement uses TRBV24-1 and TRBJ1-5; D is unresolved. In germline, CDR1 is KGHDR, CDR2 SFDVKD. Trimming left V 1 base short and J 9 bases short, with 12 bases between. CDR3 length equals 14 residues. The CDR3 DNA reads TGTGCCACCAGTGATTTACGGACGCTCGGGCCCCAGCATTTT. Translation gives CATSDLRTLGPQHF.

V gene TRBV4-1 combines with J gene TRBJ2-7; TRBD1 aligns across 8 bases. Losses at the gene ends were 2 bases for V and 1 base for J; bases not matched to a gene: 7. Looked up from germline, CDR1 is MGHRA and CDR2 is YSYEKL. CDR3 length: 16 amino acids. CDR3 nucleotide sequence: TGCGCCAGCAGCCAATATGACAGGGGTCGTTCCTACGAGCAGTACTTC. It specifies CASSQYDRGRSYEQYF.

The V call is TRBV11-2, the J call TRBJ2-3, with TRBD2 as a possible D gene (5 bases). Trimming removed 0 bases at V and 9 bases at J, with 10 bases between. The CDR3 spans 13 residues. Germline-derived CDR1 and CDR2 are SGHAT and FQNNGV. The DNA of the CDR3 is TGTGCCAGCAGCTTAGATCGGGGTGAAACGCAGTATTTT. Protein product: CASSLDRGETQYF.

J is TRBJ1-5 and V is TRBV6-1; D unresolved. The V end lost 4 bases, the J end lost 2 bases, and 21 bases lay between the germline ends. The CDR3 runs to 18 residues. From germline, CDR1 is MNHNS and CDR2 SASEGT. CDR3 DNA sequence: TGTGCCAGCAGTGGAGGCGGGAGCGCTTCGATCGGCAATCAGCCCCAGCATTTT. As protein: CASSGGGSASIGNQPQHF.